The 18 T cell receptor beta chains presented below share a single source sample, sequenced in a study of control samples from healthy donors and cancer patients (TCRdb year 2020). The library was generated by the immunoSEQ multiplex PCR assay. Not all clones reach the TCRdb copy of this immuneACCESS table, which keeps in-frame sequences only. Checked studies attribute under half of the gap to unresolved V genes and leave the rest unexplained. The sample profile shows approximately 150,000 clones; 85% to 90% of them were found once. Under 2% of the sample rests with the top ten. The source material was blood. The receptors shown here come from a young man in good health.

The J gene is TRBJ1-1, the V gene TRBV29-1, with a tentative D call TRBD1 (6 bases). The V end was cut by 1 base, the J end by 4 bases, with 10 bases between. Germline values: CDR1 SQVTM, CDR2 ANQGSEA. The CDR3 contains 13 residues. The CDR3 protein is CSVEGTEPTEAFF. As DNA, the CDR3 is TGCAGCGTTGAAGGGACAGAACCCACTGAAGCTTTCTTT. The complete variable domain, with remaining parts taken from reference TRBV29-1 and TRBJ1-1, reads SAVISQKPSRDICQRGTSLTIQCQVDSQVTMMFWYRQQPGQSLTLIATANQGSEATYESGFVIDKFPISRPNLTFSTLTVSNMSPEDSSIYLCSVEGTEPTEAFFGQGTRLTVV.

The chain employs TRBV9 and TRBJ2-5; 7 nucleotides line up with TRBD1. The length of the CDR3 is 14 residues. Germline trimming cut 0 bases from V and 1 base from J; bases unmatched to any gene: 0. Germline assignment: CDR1 SGDLS and CDR2 YYNGEE. CDR3 region: CASSVDRGQETQYF. DNA for the CDR3: TGTGCCAGCAGCGTAGACAGGGGCCAAGAGACCCAGTACTTC.

The chain combines TRBV30 with TRBJ1-1; D is unresolved. The germline V gene encodes CDR1 GTSNPN and CDR2 SVGIG (reference sequence). V was cut by 0 bases and J by 1 base, with 21 bases left in between. The CDR3 runs to 18 residues. In nucleotides, the CDR3 is TGTGCCTGGAGTGTAATGGCGGTTTATGGGGTGTGGAACACTGAAGCTTTCTTT. Encoded protein: CAWSVMAVYGVWNTEAFF.

This clone came up a few times. The rearrangement links TRBV7-8 to TRBJ1-2, with TRBD1 matching 9 bases. With 2 bases clipped from V and 1 base from J, the junction kept 2 bases outside the gene matches. Germline V gives CDR1 SGHVS, CDR2 FQNEAQ. The CDR3 runs 15 residues. The CDR3 region is CASSLQDRGNYGYTF. The CDR3 DNA reads TGTGCCAGCAGCTTACAGGACAGGGGTAACTATGGCTACACCTTC.

This chain joins TRBV9 and TRBJ1-1; the D is unclear. There are 17 residues in the CDR3. Germline CDR1 SGDLS, CDR2 YYNGEE. V shed 4 bases and J shed 0 bases, with 19 bases lying between them. In DNA form, the CDR3 reads TGTGCCAGCAGCCCCGGGCCAGTCGTGACCATGAACACTGAAGCTTTCTTT. Translation: CASSPGPVVTMNTEAFF.

The chain has TRBV2 and TRBJ1-6; maybe TRBD1 (6 bases). CDR1 and CDR2 from the germline V gene are SNHLY and FYNNEI. The length of the CDR3 is 13 residues. Trimming removed 6 bases at V and 10 bases at J, with 13 bases between. CDR3 coding DNA: TGTGCCAGCAGATCAGGGGAGGGCTCACCCCTCCACTTT. This encodes CASRSGEGSPLHF.

This clone was recorded once. The V call is TRBV5-6, the J call TRBJ2-7; no definite D call. CDR1 and CDR2 (germline): SGHDT, YYEEEE. V shed 3 bases and J shed 2 bases, with 12 bases lying between them. CDR3 size: 14 residues. The CDR3: CASSSSGRPYEQYF. CDR3 bases: TGTGCCAGCAGCTCCTCGGGCCGCCCCTACGAGCAGTACTTC.

The chain joins TRBV6-1 to TRBJ1-2; D not resolved. Germline CDR1 and CDR2: MNHNS and SASEGT. The CDR3 contains 13 residues. Trimming cost V 2 bases and J 4 bases, with 8 bases left between them. Here the CDR3 DNA reads TGTGCCAGCAGTGAAAGAGGGCCCTATGGCTACACCTTC. Its protein is CASSERGPYGYTF.

This sequence joins TRBV9 and TRBJ1-1; possible D gene TRBD1, 5 bases. The CDR3 runs to 14 residues. Germline assignment: CDR1 SGDLS and CDR2 YYNGEE. The V gene lost 0 bases and the J gene lost 5 bases, with 11 bases spanning the gap. The CDR3 region has the DNA TGTGCCAGCAGCGTAGGACAGTGGGGGACTGAAGCTTTCTTT. Protein sequence: CASSVGQWGTEAFF.

V is TRBV11-1 and J is TRBJ2-3, with unresolved D. V was pared by 4 bases and J by 5 bases, with 10 bases between. The germline V gene has CDR1 SGHAT and CDR2 FQDESV (reference sequence). This CDR3 comprises 13 residues. The CDR3 coding sequence is TGTGCCAGCAGCTCCTACTGGCAAGATACGCAGTATTTT. Translation gives CASSSYWQDTQYF.

The J gene is TRBJ1-1, the V gene TRBV3-1 (or the pseudogene TRBV3-2); no reliable D call. The CDR3 runs to 12 residues. The V end was cut by 0 bases, the J end by 8 bases, with 7 bases between. Per the germline V gene, CDR1 is LGHDT and CDR2 is YNNKEL (reference sequence). The CDR3 sequence is CASSQDEREAFF. CDR3 nucleotides: TGTGCCAGCAGCCAAGATGAACGGGAAGCTTTCTTT.

The V gene is TRBV19, the J gene TRBJ2-3; D perhaps matches TRBD2 (6 bases). Germline V lookup: CDR1 LNHDA, CDR2 SQIVND (reference sequence). The CDR3 covers 14 residues. V was cut by 6 bases and J by 2 bases, with 12 bases left in between. CDR3 in DNA: TGTGCCAGTAGGTTGGGGGGTATCACAGATACGCAGTATTTT. Its protein is CASRLGGITDTQYF.

The chain combines TRBV2 with TRBJ1-1; perhaps TRBD1 as D (5 bases). Germline-derived CDR1 and CDR2 are SNHLY and FYNNEI. Trimming left V 8 bases short and J 8 bases short, with 24 bases between. The CDR3 consists of 15 residues. The CDR3 region has the DNA TGTGCCAGCGACGCCGGGAGGGGAAACTACTTAGAAGCTTTCTTT. Protein: CASDAGRGNYLEAFF.

V gene TRBV6-2 or TRBV6-3 combines with J gene TRBJ2-2; D not resolved. The CDR3 runs to 14 residues. V lost 5 bases and J lost 1, with 8 bases in between. Germline loops: CDR1 MNHEY, CDR2 SVGEGT. CDR3 sequence reads: CASSRTGNTGELFF. The CDR3 coding sequence is TGTGCCAGCAGTAGGACGGGGAACACCGGGGAGCTGTTTTTT.

The chain couples TRBV4-3 to TRBJ2-7, with D unclear. The V gene's germline CDR1 is LGHNA and CDR2 YSLEER. The V and J ends lost 1 base and 4 bases respectively, with 11 bases between them. The CDR3 sequence is 14 residues long. CDR3 in amino acids: CASSQGFPPYEQYF. CDR3 nucleotides: TGCGCCAGCAGCCAAGGGTTTCCCCCATACGAGCAGTACTTC.

This clone was detected once. The chain uses TRBV3-1 (or the pseudogene TRBV3-2) and TRBJ1-5; no clear D gene. Trimming pared 4 bases from V and 4 bases from J, leaving 11 bases between. Germline lookup yields CDR1 LGHDT and CDR2 YNNKEL (reference sequence). CDR3 length: 14 residues. In nucleotides, the CDR3 is TGTGCCAGCAGCCCTGACGCTACTAATCAGCCCCAGCATTTT. It codes for CASSPDATNQPQHF.

This clone occurred once. This chain links TRBV6-2 or TRBV6-3 with TRBJ2-7, with D hard to call. The V end was cut by 2 bases, the J end by 1 base, with 9 bases between. From germline, CDR1 is MNHEY and CDR2 SVGEGT. The CDR3 covers 14 residues. CDR3 protein: CASSYGGGSYEQYF. In DNA, the CDR3 is TGTGCCAGCAGTTACGGTGGCGGTTCCTACGAGCAGTACTTC.

The rearrangement uses TRBV10-1 and TRBJ1-2, with a weak D call TRBD1 (5 bases). Trimming left V 3 bases short and J 4 bases short, with 12 bases between. Germline CDR1 and CDR2: WNHNN and SYGVQD (reference sequence). The CDR3 length is 14 residues. CDR3 coding DNA: TGCGCCAGCAGTGACAGGGTGAAGGGCTATGGCTACACCTTC. This encodes CASSDRVKGYGYTF.